The sequence of this T cell receptor beta chain was determined in a study of T cells after yellow fever vaccination. Study background: Preparing low-cell-number fractions relied on SMART-Seq v4 Ultra Low Input.

MiXCR, run by TCRdb on the 5' RACE reads, gives a single entry per CDR3 protein. The sample contains some 130,000 distinct CDR3 sequences, 5% to 7.5% of which appear only once. The CDR3 is made up of 16 amino acids. Germline V gives CDR1 SGHTA, CDR2 FQGNSA. With 1 base removed from V and 7 bases from J, the gap between germline ends came to 19 bases. This clonotype was detected a few times. Its antigen is not known. Study-level points and caveats: Relatively few clonotypes were ones that appeared in both CD4 and CD8 compartments. Abundant clonotypes from the bulk population could get into FACS-sorted repertoires as contaminants. In post-booster samples, most primary-vaccination clones reappeared (approximately 96% CD4, about 90% CD8).

This receptor was identified in a man aged 25 to 40 who received the YFV17D yellow fever vaccine. This rearrangement joins TRBV7-2 to TRBJ2-5, with D uncertain. The source was CD4+ T cells sorted from PBMCs, collected 10 days after the yellow fever booster vaccination. The CDR3 region is CASSLGADVRLGTQYF. The CDR3 coding sequence is TGTGCCAGCAGCTTAGGTGCAGACGTCCGTTTGGGGACCCAGTACTTC.